This TCR beta chain emerged from a study of T cells in Graves' hyperthyroidism and ophthalmopathy. Regions amplified from RNA transcripts were the TCR beta CDR3 regions. RT-PCR in the first round (using the HTBI primer set) targeted the TCR CDR3. TCRdb reprocessed the multiplex PCR reads via MiXCR and lists one record per CDR3 protein. The sample records under 450,000 distinct CDR3 sequences, roughly 14% being singletons. This clonotype was recorded at least ten times. Sequenced input: blood. The TCR was taken from a man in his thirties or forties with Graves' hyperthyroidism that later progressed to Graves' ophthalmopathy.

CDR3: CASSPRTGGSDNYGYTF. For the CDR3, the DNA is TGTGCCAGCAGTCCCCGGACAGGGGGCAGTGATAACTATGGCTACACCTTC. The chain carries TRBV12-3 or TRBV12-4 and TRBJ1-2; 11 bases map to TRBD1. J lost 1 base, V lost 5 bases, and 9 bases had no gene match. This CDR3 is 17 amino acids long.